These 21 T cell receptor beta chains originate from one sample sequenced in a study of shared clonotypes between healthy human individuals. The data were produced by immunoSEQ multiplex PCR, yet TCRdb's version contains in-frame clones alone and is incomplete. The table lists about 2.4 million clones, 93% of them singletons, with approximately 0.36% in the top ten. The specimen sequenced was naive CD4+ T cells from PBMCs. Subset: CD45RA+ positively selected. The receptors come from a man aged 18 to 35 in good health. Some clones in this sample may be carry-over from other donors' samples.

V and J are TRBV10-3 and TRBJ2-1; 14 bases align to TRBD2. V was clipped by 6 bases and J by 7 bases; unmatched bases: 5. Germline V gene lookup returns CDR1 ENHRY and CDR2 SYGVKD. The CDR3 length is 15 residues. CDR3 sequence (DNA): TGTGCCATCAGAACCGGGACTAGCGGGAGTAATGAGCAGTTCTTC. Encoded protein: CAIRTGTSGSNEQFF.

The V call is TRBV25-1, the J call TRBJ1-6; a weak D match, TRBD1 (6 bases). CDR1 MGHDK and CDR2 SYGVNS come from the germline V gene. Trimming took 8 bases from V and 10 from J, leaving 18 bases between them. This CDR3 has 14 residues. CDR3 sequence (DNA): TGTGCCAGCCCTATCCGCAGGGGACCGTCACCCCTCCACTTT. This codes for CASPIRRGPSPLHF.

The rearrangement links TRBV6-6 to TRBJ2-6; D uncertain. Germline loops: CDR1 MNHNY, CDR2 SVGAGI (reference sequence). The CDR3 contains 15 residues. V was clipped by 6 bases and J by 0 bases, with 9 bases between them. CDR3 nucleotides: TGTGCCAGCAGCTCGACTCACTCTGGGGCCAACGTCCTGACTTTC. This encodes CASSSTHSGANVLTF.

Turning to this clone: The same CDR3 arises from other DNA sequences in this sample as well. V gene TRBV5-1 combines with J gene TRBJ2-7, with 9 nucleotides matching TRBD1. CDR3 size: 15 residues. Germline-derived CDR1 and CDR2 are SGHRS and YFSETQ. Trimming removed 3 bases from V and 2 bases from J; junction bases left unmatched: 6. The CDR3 loop reads CASSSPGTGTYEQYF. CDR3 DNA: TGCGCCAGCAGCTCCCCGGGGACAGGGACCTACGAGCAGTACTTC.

The chain has TRBV6-1 and TRBJ1-1; possibly TRBD1 for D (6 bases). Trimming pared 4 bases from V and 13 bases from J, leaving 19 bases between. The length of the CDR3 is 13 residues. CDR1 and CDR2 (germline): MNHNS, SASEGT. The CDR3 sequence: CASSVGGPGAGFF. In DNA form, the CDR3 reads TGTGCCAGCAGTGTAGGGGGGCCAGGGGCTGGTTTCTTT.

Regarding this clone: The sample holds other DNA sequences that translate to the same CDR3. The chain has TRBV6-5 and TRBJ1-1; 10 bases are shared with TRBD1. The CDR3 is 14 residues long. Germline V gives CDR1 MNHEY, CDR2 SVGAGI. V lost 5 bases and J lost 2; bases outside the gene matches: 2. The DNA of the CDR3 is TGTGCCAGCAGTCGGGACAGGGGAAACACTGAAGCTTTCTTT. The encoded protein is CASSRDRGNTEAFF.

This clone has only one observation. The genes are TRBV5-1 and TRBJ1-1, with 10 bases aligning to TRBD1. V dropped 4 bases and J dropped 5; count of bases not matched to a gene: 8. CDR1 is SGHRS, CDR2 YFSETQ, per germline. This CDR3 is 15 amino acids long. CDR3 sequence (DNA): TGCGCCAGCAGCCCTGGGACAGGGGATTGGACTGAAGCTTTCTTT. Translation: CASSPGTGDWTEAFF.

The chain is built from TRBV18 and TRBJ1-2; TRBD1 might be the D (5 bases). Germline V gene data show CDR1 as KGHSH and CDR2 as LQKENI. This CDR3 has 13 residues. Trimming pared 2 bases from V and 8 bases from J, leaving 12 bases between. The chain's CDR3 is CASSPTQDRGYTF. DNA for the CDR3: TGTGCCAGCTCACCAACACAGGATCGCGGCTACACCTTC.

The chain has TRBV6-5 and TRBJ2-7; D is unclear. This CDR3 spans 14 amino acids. Germline V lookup: CDR1 MNHEY, CDR2 SVGAGI. The ends were cut back, 5 bases at V and 3 bases at J, with 14 bases in the middle. Here the CDR3 reads CASSPDRTLYEQYF. Written as DNA, the CDR3 is TGTGCCAGCAGTCCTGACCGTACCCTCTACGAGCAGTACTTC.

V is TRBV7-2 and J is TRBJ2-1, with TRBD2 as a possible D gene (6 bases). This CDR3 has 19 amino acids. From germline, CDR1 is SGHTA and CDR2 FQGNSA. Trimming removed 3 bases from V and 0 bases from J, with 21 bases in between. The CDR3 sequence: CASSFNPGLLRGSYNEQFF. The CDR3 DNA is TGTGCCAGCAGCTTTAACCCGGGACTTCTAAGAGGCTCCTACAATGAGCAGTTCTTC.

This sequence joins TRBV25-1 and TRBJ2-1, with 7 bases matching TRBD2. The CDR3 sequence is 15 residues long. The ends lost 6 bases at V and 5 bases at J; junction bases unmatched: 10. From germline, CDR1 is MGHDK and CDR2 SYGVNS. CDR3 residues: CASSRSSGAHNEQFF. Here the CDR3 DNA reads TGTGCCAGCAGCCGTTCTAGCGGAGCCCACAATGAGCAGTTCTTC. The full variable domain, its missing parts supplied by reference TRBV25-1 and TRBJ2-1, is EADIYQTPRYLVIGTGKKITLECSQTMGHDKMYWYQQDPGMELHLIHYSYGVNSTEKGDLSSESTVSRIRTEHFPLTLESARPSHTSQYLCASSRSSGAHNEQFFGPGTRLTVL.

This chain links TRBV11-1 with TRBJ2-6; tentatively, D is TRBD2 (6 bases). CDR3 length equals 17 residues. Germline CDR1 SGHAT, CDR2 FQDESV (reference sequence). V was pared by 3 bases and J by 4 bases, with 16 bases between. The CDR3 nucleotides are TGTGCCAGCAGCTTGCGGCCGGGAGTAGCGGGGGCCAACGTCCTGACTTTC. Amino acid sequence: CASSLRPGVAGANVLTF.

J is TRBJ2-5 and V is TRBV14; D gene ambiguous. Germline V gives CDR1 SGHDN, CDR2 FVKESK. V lost 1 base to trimming and J lost 5 bases, with 17 bases between them. This CDR3 is 16 amino acids long. The CDR3 loop is CASSQVLVGMGETQYF. DNA of the CDR3: TGTGCCAGCAGCCAAGTTCTAGTAGGGATGGGGGAGACCCAGTACTTC.

This clone was seen only once. Other DNA sequences in the sample encode the same CDR3. Here the CDR3 reads CASSPGGSGNTIYF. DNA for the CDR3: TGCGCCAGCAGTCCAGGGGGCTCTGGAAACACCATATATTTT. This chain links TRBV5-1 with TRBJ1-3, with 7 bases aligning to TRBD1. Germline V gives CDR1 SGHRS, CDR2 YFSETQ. CDR3 length equals 14 residues. The ends lost 5 bases at V and 0 bases at J; junction bases unmatched: 2.

The V gene is TRBV5-1, the J gene TRBJ2-2; 9 nucleotides align to TRBD1. The CDR3 is 16 residues long. CDR1 and CDR2 from the germline V gene are SGHRS and YFSETQ. Trimming removed 2 bases from V and 1 base from J; junction bases left unmatched: 3. The CDR3 sequence: CASSLQGALNTGELFF. The DNA of the CDR3 is TGCGCCAGCAGCTTACAGGGGGCCCTGAACACCGGGGAGCTGTTTTTT.

The chain links TRBV29-1 to TRBJ1-5; 7 nucleotides agree with TRBD1. This CDR3 is built from 14 residues. Germline V CDR1 and CDR2: SQVTM, ANQGSEA. V lost 6 bases and J lost 4; bases outside the gene matches: 9. CDR3 nucleotide sequence: TGCAGCGTCCTATGGACAGGAGGGAATCAGCCCCAGCATTTT. This codes for CSVLWTGGNQPQHF.

The J gene is TRBJ1-2, the V gene TRBV10-3; D remains unclear. The germline V gene encodes CDR1 ENHRY and CDR2 SYGVKD. V was cut by 3 bases and J by 4 bases, with 6 bases left in between. The CDR3 has 12 residues. The CDR3 DNA follows: TGTGCCATCAGTGATGGGATCTATGGCTACACCTTC. Protein product: CAISDGIYGYTF.

The chain is built from TRBV28 and TRBJ2-1; either TRBD1 or TRBD2 may fit D (6 bases each). Trimming took off 2 bases at V and 2 bases at J, with 10 bases between the two ends. In germline, CDR1 is MDHEN, CDR2 SYDVKM. There are 15 residues in the CDR3. Here the CDR3 DNA reads TGTGCCAGCAGTTTAGGAGGGGGGACCTACAATGAGCAGTTCTTC. The encoded protein is CASSLGGGTYNEQFF. Based on the CDR3 plus reference TRBV28 and TRBJ2-1, the full variable domain is DVKVTQSSRYLVKRTGEKVFLECVQDMDHENMFWYRQDPGLGLRLIYFSYDVKMKEKGDIPEGYSVSREKKERFSLILESASTNQTSMYLCASSLGGGTYNEQFFGPGTRLTVL.

The chain combines TRBV6-5 with TRBJ1-4; D not resolved. With 4 bases removed from V and 2 bases from J, the gap between germline ends came to 8 bases. CDR3 length equals 14 residues. CDR1 is MNHEY and CDR2 is SVGAGI in the germline V gene. CDR3 in amino acids: CASSFSQTNEKLFF. CDR3 nucleotide sequence: TGTGCCAGCAGTTTCTCACAGACTAATGAAAAACTGTTTTTT.

This chain links TRBV28 with TRBJ2-4; perhaps TRBD1 as D (5 bases). V shed 3 bases and J shed 5 bases, with 8 bases lying between them. The CDR3 runs 13 residues. CDR1 is MDHEN, CDR2 SYDVKM, per germline. CDR3 sequence (DNA): TGTGCCAGCAGTTTTCCAGGGCAAAACATTCAGTACTTC. Translation gives CASSFPGQNIQYF.

This chain links TRBV27 with TRBJ2-7; no definite D call. The CDR3 is made up of 13 amino acids. Trimming removed 6 bases at V and 6 bases at J, with 15 bases between. Germline V lookup: CDR1 MNHEY, CDR2 SMNVEV (reference sequence). The CDR3 sequence: CASSPVRAGEQYF. The CDR3 nucleotides read TGTGCCAGCAGCCCGGTTAGAGCAGGCGAGCAGTACTTC.